The T cell receptor beta chain described here comes from a study of T cell repertoires in cytomegalovirus infection. Study information: Both a matching HLA type and CMV infection were indicated by public TCR beta signatures. Study outcomes and limitations: Summed public TCR beta family frequency identified CMV carriers bearing the relevant HLA.

TCRdb ran MiXCR on the reads and lists one entry per CDR3 protein. The sample holds around 800,000 distinct CDR3 sequences, about 33% seen once. Comments on this clonotype: The antigen is unknown.

Per the germline V gene, CDR1 is MNHNS and CDR2 is SASEGT. Trimming removed 5 bases at V and 6 bases at J, with 8 bases between. This CDR3 contains 12 residues. This specimen consisted of cultured CD8+ T cells from PBMCs, obtained from culture after CMV antigen stimulation. The chain couples TRBV6-1 to TRBJ2-1; no firm D call. The TCR originated in a human donor in good health (CMV status not recorded). Some clones in this sample may be carry-over from other donors' samples. CDR3 bases: TGTGCCAGCAGTCCGATCGGCAATGAGCAGTTCTTC. Its protein is CASSPIGNEQFF.